These 29 T cell receptor beta chains share one sample of origin, sequenced in a study of identical twins (dated by TCRdb to the mid-2010s). Library preparation employed 5' RACE. Sequencer: Illumina HiSeq 2000. TCRdb reran the public reads through fastp at Q25 and MiXCR, keeping productive beta chains. Rows are unified per CDR3 protein, each entry keeping the most common DNA and genes. Counted in this sample were under 300,000 distinct CDR3 sequences; 9.5% to 15% of them appeared once. In total, the top ten clones hold roughly 4% of the sample. These records were also assigned to another study, of yellow fever vaccine responses in identical twins.

Material for sequencing was memory (CD45RO+) T cells sorted from blood. The cell subset or site label for this specimen denotes: CD45RO+ enriched T cells. The receptor source for this set is a woman between 18 and 29 years old in good health.

This clonotype was counted at least ten times. The chain employs TRBV20-1 and TRBJ1-1; TRBD1 aligns across 9 bases. The CDR3 has 15 amino acids. The germline V gene has CDR1 DFQATT and CDR2 SNEGSKA (reference sequence). J gave up 5 bases and V 0 bases, and 7 bases lay outside the gene matches. The CDR3 loop reads CSARDLDRGVTEAFF. CDR3 coding DNA: TGCAGTGCTAGAGATCTGGACAGGGGTGTGACTGAAGCTTTCTTT.

This clonotype showed up many times. V usage is TRBV12-3 or TRBV12-4 and J usage is TRBJ2-1; 11 bases agree with TRBD2. V lost 6 bases, J lost 4 bases, and 11 bases stayed unmatched. This CDR3 region has 17 residues. The CDR3 protein is CASRLRLAGLLYNEQFF. In DNA, the CDR3 is TGTGCCAGCAGACTACGACTAGCGGGACTCCTTTACAATGAGCAGTTCTTC.

This clonotype occurred a few times. J is TRBJ2-1 and V is TRBV7-2; D might be TRBD2 (5 bases). Germline V gene sequence: CDR1 SGHTA, CDR2 FQGNSA. The V gene lost 4 bases and the J gene lost 4 bases, with 17 bases spanning the gap. The CDR3 is 16 residues long. The CDR3 DNA is TGTGCCAGCAGCTCCCCGGGTTCGGGATTGTACAATGAGCAGTTCTTC. This encodes CASSSPGSGLYNEQFF. Variable domain in full (rest from reference TRBV7-2 and TRBJ2-1): GAGVSQSPSNKVTEKGKDVELRCDPISGHTALYWYRQSLGQGLEFLIYFQGNSAPDKSGLPSDRFSAERTGGSVSTLTIQRTQQEDSAVYLCASSSPGSGLYNEQFFGPGTRLTVL.

The chain recombines TRBV5-1 with TRBJ2-5; D not resolved. Germline lookup yields CDR1 SGHRS and CDR2 YFSETQ. The CDR3 spans 15 residues. Trimming cost V 0 bases and J 5 bases, with 14 bases left between them. In DNA, the CDR3 is TGCGCCAGCAGCTTGGGTCCTGGTACAGCGGAGACCCAGTACTTC. Translation: CASSLGPGTAETQYF.

The V gene is TRBV4-3, the J gene TRBJ1-2; D not resolved. Germline V CDR1 and CDR2: LGHNA, YSLEER. The CDR3 runs to 13 residues. Trimming cost V 0 bases and J 4 bases, with 6 bases left between them. CDR3 in amino acids: CASSQDPLYGYTF. CDR3 coding DNA: TGCGCCAGCAGCCAAGATCCTCTCTATGGCTACACCTTC.

In this sample, this clonotype turned up a few times. This chain uses TRBV7-9 with TRBJ2-7; tentative D call: TRBD2 (5 bases). Trimming pared 4 bases from V and 0 bases from J, leaving 13 bases between. There are 15 residues in the CDR3. CDR1 is SEHNR and CDR2 is FQNEAQ in the germline V gene (reference sequence). The CDR3 nucleotides are TGTGCCAGCAGCTCCGTTCTGGGGAGCTCCTACGAGCAGTACTTC. This gives the protein CASSSVLGSSYEQYF.

The V and J genes are TRBV7-2 and TRBJ2-3, with 12 nucleotides matching TRBD2. This CDR3 has 15 amino acids. Per germline, CDR1 SGHTA and CDR2 FQGNSA. V was pared by 5 bases and J by 8 bases, with 8 bases of the junction left unmatched. This CDR3 is CASSQTSGRSVTQYF. In DNA form, the CDR3 reads TGTGCCAGCAGCCAGACTAGCGGGAGAAGTGTTACGCAGTATTTT.

There are a few counts of this clonotype. The chain couples TRBV24-1 to TRBJ2-1; 11 positions agree with TRBD2. Germline values: CDR1 KGHDR, CDR2 SFDVKD. The CDR3 covers 16 residues. J lost 5 bases, V lost 1 base, and 3 bases had no gene match. CDR3 sequence: CATSDFGTSGNNEQFF. The DNA of the CDR3 is TGTGCCACCAGTGATTTCGGGACTAGCGGAAACAATGAGCAGTTCTTC.

The CDR3 nucleotides are TGTGCCAGCAGCCAATTGGACTCAAACACCGGGGAGCTGTTTTTT. Its translation: CASSQLDSNTGELFF. The chain combines TRBV4-2 with TRBJ2-2; possible D gene TRBD2, 5 bases. Germline V gives CDR1 LGHNA, CDR2 YNFKEQ. This CDR3 region has 15 residues. Trimming stripped 2 bases from V and 2 bases from J, with 9 bases between.

The V call is TRBV7-9, the J call TRBJ2-7; 8 nucleotides align to TRBD1. Germline V gene sequence: CDR1 SEHNR, CDR2 FQNEAQ (reference sequence). This CDR3 has 13 residues. V trimming: 11 bases; J trimming: 5 bases; junction bases outside the gene matches: 11. In DNA form, the CDR3 reads TGTGCCCTATCCACAGGGGGTTCCCACGAGCAGTACTTC. Translated, it gives CALSTGGSHEQYF.

This clonotype was seen a few times. The J gene is TRBJ2-5, the V gene TRBV5-1; 8 bases map to TRBD1. J lost 3 bases, V lost 1 base, and 8 bases had no gene match. There are 16 residues in the CDR3. Germline assignment: CDR1 SGHRS and CDR2 YFSETQ. The chain's CDR3 is CASSLRSAGGEETQYF. The CDR3 DNA is TGCGCCAGCAGCTTGAGATCTGCAGGGGGCGAAGAGACCCAGTACTTC.

In its sample, this clonotype was seen a few times. The chain employs TRBV7-2 and TRBJ1-5; the D is unclear. The CDR3 is 15 amino acids. Germline V gene sequence: CDR1 SGHTA, CDR2 FQGNSA. V was clipped by 1 base and J by 2 bases, with 9 bases between them. In DNA form, the CDR3 reads TGTGCCAGCAGCTTAGGGACGGGAGGCAATCAGCCCCAGCATTTT. This codes for CASSLGTGGNQPQHF.

In this sample, this clonotype turned up many times. The genes are TRBV5-1 and TRBJ2-5; unclear D gene. In germline, CDR1 is SGHRS, CDR2 YFSETQ. This CDR3 region has 12 residues. V shed 0 bases and J shed 5 bases, with 5 bases lying between them. CDR3: CASSLDSETQYF. CDR3 bases: TGCGCCAGCAGCTTGGATTCTGAGACCCAGTACTTC.

This chain links TRBV24-1 with TRBJ2-3, with TRBD2 matching 7 bases. V lost 4 bases and J lost 2; bases outside the gene matches: 5. CDR1 and CDR2 from the germline V gene are KGHDR and SFDVKD. There are 15 residues in the CDR3. CDR3 in DNA: TGTGCCACCAGTGAACCGGGACTACACACAGATACGCAGTATTTT. Amino acid sequence: CATSEPGLHTDTQYF.

This clonotype was counted only a few times. The chain combines TRBV19 with TRBJ2-1; 10 bases fit TRBD2. V trimming: 3 bases; J trimming: 4 bases; junction bases outside the gene matches: 6. CDR1 LNHDA and CDR2 SQIVND come from the germline V gene (reference sequence). This CDR3 spans 16 amino acids. CDR3 amino acids: CASSIRTSGFYNEQFF. The CDR3 DNA sequence: TGTGCCAGTAGTATTCGGACTAGCGGTTTTTACAATGAGCAGTTCTTC.

In this sample, this clonotype turned up a few times. CDR3 sequence: CSVGEFWDTEAFF. CDR3 bases: TGCAGCGTTGGGGAATTCTGGGACACTGAAGCTTTCTTT. V and J are TRBV29-1 and TRBJ1-1; D gene ambiguous. V was trimmed by 4 bases and J by 3 bases, leaving 12 bases between them. The length of the CDR3 is 13 residues. The germline CDR1 and CDR2 sequences are SQVTM and ANQGSEA.

This chain uses TRBV25-1 with TRBJ2-7; D unresolved. Trimming left V 4 bases short and J 0 bases short, with 13 bases between. This CDR3 region has 15 residues. In germline, CDR1 is MGHDK, CDR2 SYGVNS. CDR3 in amino acids: CASSAPTRSSYEQYF. The CDR3 DNA reads as TGTGCCAGCAGTGCCCCCACCCGGAGCTCCTACGAGCAGTACTTC.

Only a few counts were recorded for this clonotype. The gene calls are TRBV5-6 and TRBJ2-7; 10 bases fit TRBD1. With 3 bases clipped from V and 5 bases from J, the junction kept 2 bases outside the gene matches. The CDR3 is 13 residues long. CDR1 SGHDT and CDR2 YYEEEE come from the germline V gene. The DNA of the CDR3 is TGTGCCAGCAGCTGGGACAGGGGCCACGAGCAGTACTTC. The encoded protein is CASSWDRGHEQYF.

This clonotype turned up a few times. The rearrangement joins TRBV6-1 to TRBJ1-2, with D tentatively TRBD1 (6 bases). This CDR3 comprises 14 residues. Germline loops: CDR1 MNHNS, CDR2 SASEGT. Trimming removed 10 bases at V and 4 bases at J, with 19 bases between. The CDR3 sequence: CAIKSGGLGYGYTF. CDR3 nucleotides: TGTGCCATCAAATCGGGGGGCCTTGGCTATGGCTACACCTTC.

This clonotype showed up just a few times. The chain employs TRBV19 and TRBJ2-3; TRBD2 matches at 10 bases. J was trimmed by 6 bases and V by 3 bases; bases with no gene match: 15. Germline CDR1 reads LNHDA; CDR2 reads SQIVND (reference sequence). This CDR3 has 18 amino acids. In DNA, the CDR3 is TGTGCCAGTAGTATCAGGGGGCGTCTAGCGGGGGTCCCGGATACGCAGTATTTT. Its translation: CASSIRGRLAGVPDTQYF.

Many counts were recorded for this clonotype. V gene TRBV7-2 combines with J gene TRBJ2-5; D is perhaps TRBD1 (5 bases). Germline V gene data show CDR1 as SGHTA and CDR2 as FQGNSA. The CDR3 is 14 amino acids. Trimming removed 5 bases at V and 2 bases at J, with 12 bases between. Here the CDR3 reads CASSPVRQQETQYF. The CDR3 nucleotides read TGTGCCAGCAGCCCAGTCCGACAGCAAGAGACCCAGTACTTC.

This CDR3 reads CSARGPDTRSYGYTF. DNA of the CDR3: TGCAGTGCTAGGGGCCCTGATACAAGGAGCTATGGCTACACCTTC. The chain recombines TRBV20-1 with TRBJ1-2; no definite D call. V lost 3 bases to trimming and J lost 4 bases, with 18 bases between them. Germline CDR1 reads DFQATT; CDR2 reads SNEGSKA (reference sequence). The CDR3 sequence is 15 residues long.

Only a few counts were recorded for this clonotype. This chain joins TRBV20-1 and TRBJ1-4, with D unresolved. The V gene's germline CDR1 is DFQATT and CDR2 SNEGSKA (reference sequence). V was trimmed by 3 bases and J by 5 bases, leaving 4 bases between them. The CDR3 covers 11 residues. CDR3 protein: CSASRNEKLFF. DNA of the CDR3: TGCAGTGCTAGCAGAAATGAAAAACTGTTTTTT.

The DNA of the CDR3 is TGTGCCAGCAGGATACCTGCTCTGGAAGAGACCCAGTACTTC. Translated, it gives CASRIPALEETQYF. The gene calls are TRBV2 and TRBJ2-5; no firm D call. The CDR3 covers 14 residues. V lost 6 bases to trimming and J lost 3 bases, with 14 bases between them. The germline gives CDR1 SNHLY, CDR2 FYNNEI.

The chain uses TRBV9 and TRBJ2-1; 10 bases agree with TRBD2. The germline V gene encodes CDR1 SGDLS and CDR2 YYNGEE. The CDR3 is 17 residues long. Trimming removed 0 bases from V and 7 bases from J; junction bases left unmatched: 10. This CDR3 is CASSVALLLAGTNEQFF. CDR3 DNA: TGTGCCAGCAGCGTAGCTTTGCTACTAGCGGGAACTAATGAGCAGTTCTTC.

The chain employs TRBV4-3 and TRBJ2-2, with 8 bases aligning to TRBD2. The CDR3 sequence is 16 residues long. V lost 0 bases and J lost 2; bases outside the gene matches: 2. The germline V gene has CDR1 LGHNA and CDR2 YSLEER. The CDR3 coding sequence is TGCGCCAGCAGCCAAGACGGGGGGGCTAACACCGGGGAGCTGTTTTTT. Protein: CASSQDGGANTGELFF.

This chain uses TRBV20-1 with TRBJ2-1; D unclear. Germline CDR1 reads DFQATT; CDR2 reads SNEGSKA (reference sequence). The CDR3 is 13 residues long. V was pared by 3 bases and J by 7 bases, with 13 bases between. CDR3 nucleotide sequence: TGCAGTGCTAGTGTGAAATCTGCGAATGAGCAGTTCTTC. Encoded protein: CSASVKSANEQFF.

The rearrangement joins TRBV6-1 to TRBJ2-2; D unclear. The CDR3 is 15 amino acids. Between the trimmed V and J ends, which lost 1 base and 0 bases, there was a span of 6 bases. In germline, CDR1 is MNHNS, CDR2 SASEGT. The CDR3 loop reads CASSEEEANTGELFF. For the CDR3, the DNA is TGTGCCAGCAGTGAAGAAGAGGCGAACACCGGGGAGCTGTTTTTT.

This clonotype was seen a few times. The J gene is TRBJ2-3, the V gene TRBV7-3; the match to TRBD1 covers 7 bases. After removal of 5 bases from V and 4 bases from J, the junction contained 9 bases not matched to a gene. CDR1 is SGHTA, CDR2 FQGTGA, per germline. This CDR3 region has 15 residues. CDR3: CASSLRGQRSDTQYF. CDR3 bases: TGTGCCAGCAGCCTTAGGGGGCAGAGGTCAGATACGCAGTATTTT.